This entry features one TCR beta chain sequence. CDR3 size: 15 residues. The junction had 11 bases not matched to a gene; V was cut back by 6 bases and J by 4 bases. From germline, CDR1 is MNHEY and CDR2 SMNVEV (reference sequence). The record originates from a study of blood T cell repertoires in COVID-19. Background on the study: Italy, Spain and the United States were the sources of the convalescent and acute COVID-19 samples.

Using immunoSEQ multiplex PCR, the repertoire was profiled, and TCRdb retains in-frame clones only, with some absent. The sample records 60,000 to 80,000 clones, 75% to 90% being singletons. Sequencing used peripheral blood. The chain carries TRBV27 and TRBJ1-2; the match to TRBD1 covers 7 bases. This receptor was identified in a woman aged 55 to 70 with COVID-19, enrolled during active disease. For the CDR3, the DNA is TGTGCCAGCAGCCCACGGAGGGGGCGCAGCTATGGCTACACCTTC. Amino acid sequence: CASSPRRGRSYGYTF.